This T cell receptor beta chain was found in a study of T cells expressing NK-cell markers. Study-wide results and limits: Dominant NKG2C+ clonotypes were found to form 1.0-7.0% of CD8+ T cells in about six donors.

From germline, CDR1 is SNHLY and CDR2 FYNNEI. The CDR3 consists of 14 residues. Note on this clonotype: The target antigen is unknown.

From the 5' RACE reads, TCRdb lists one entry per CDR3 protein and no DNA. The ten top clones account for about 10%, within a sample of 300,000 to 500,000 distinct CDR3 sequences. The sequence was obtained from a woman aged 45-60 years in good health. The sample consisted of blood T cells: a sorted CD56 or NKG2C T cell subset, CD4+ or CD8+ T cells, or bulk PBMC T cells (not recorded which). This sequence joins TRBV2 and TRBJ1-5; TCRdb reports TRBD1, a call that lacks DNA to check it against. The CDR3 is CASSALGMDQPQHF.